These 9 T cell receptor beta chains share one sample of origin, sequenced in a study of blood T cell repertoires in COVID-19. The protocol was immunoSEQ multiplex PCR, while the TCRdb copy is restricted to in-frame clones and leaves out a portion. The profile shows about 430,000 clones, over 75% of them singletons. The specimen was PBMCs or T cells enriched from blood (not recorded which). These receptors were obtained from a woman between 18 and 29 years old who had been exposed to COVID-19.

The V and J genes are TRBV7-8 and TRBJ2-7, with D uncertain. The CDR3 runs 13 residues. The V end lost 5 bases, the J end lost 4 bases, and 12 bases lay between the germline ends. Germline CDR1 reads SGHVS; CDR2 reads FQNEAQ. The CDR3 protein is CASSPRVGYEQYF. The CDR3 coding sequence is TGTGCCAGCAGCCCTCGGGTCGGGTACGAGCAGTACTTC.

This clone was counted once. The V gene is TRBV13, the J gene TRBJ2-5; perhaps TRBD1 as D (6 bases). V was cut by 0 bases and J by 4 bases, with 12 bases left in between. This CDR3 region has 15 residues. Germline CDR1 reads PRHDT; CDR2 reads FYEKMQ (reference sequence). CDR3 sequence reads: CASSLGQGRGETQYF. The CDR3 DNA reads as TGTGCCAGCAGCTTAGGCCAGGGCAGGGGAGAGACCCAGTACTTC.

The CDR3 loop is CASSYRQGLTDTQYF. CDR3 bases: TGTGCCAGCAGTTACAGACAGGGTTTGACAGATACGCAGTATTTT. This chain links TRBV6-5 with TRBJ2-3; 7 nucleotides agree with TRBD1. The CDR3 runs 15 residues. The V segment lost 2 bases and the J segment 3 bases; nucleotides outside the gene matches: 5. The germline V gene encodes CDR1 MNHEY and CDR2 SVGAGI.

The chain links TRBV24-1 to TRBJ2-3; D is perhaps TRBD2 (6 bases). Germline CDR1 reads KGHDR; CDR2 reads SFDVKD. Trimming cost V 0 bases and J 1 base, with 10 bases left between them. The CDR3 extends over 16 amino acids. The CDR3 is CATSDLHGRGTDTQYF. In nucleotides, the CDR3 is TGTGCCACCAGTGATTTGCACGGGAGAGGCACAGATACGCAGTATTTT.

The rearrangement links TRBV28 to TRBJ2-7; D perhaps matches TRBD2 (5 bases). Germline V lookup: CDR1 MDHEN, CDR2 SYDVKM. Trimming took off 4 bases at V and 1 base at J, with 14 bases between the two ends. CDR3 length: 15 amino acids. This chain's CDR3 is CASSSPGVGSYEQYF. CDR3 in DNA: TGTGCCAGCAGTTCCCCCGGGGTAGGTTCCTACGAGCAGTACTTC.

The chain uses TRBV7-8 and TRBJ1-1, with D possibly matching TRBD1 (5 bases). CDR3 length equals 18 residues. Germline lookup yields CDR1 SGHVS and CDR2 FQNEAQ. Trimming took off 5 bases at V and 0 bases at J, with 22 bases between the two ends. The CDR3 nucleotides are TGTGCCAGCAGCCCCCCCAGGGCAGGCCGTCGAATGAACACTGAAGCTTTCTTT. Protein: CASSPPRAGRRMNTEAFF.

This clone occurred a few times. The J gene is TRBJ2-1, the V gene TRBV4-2, with TRBD2 matching 10 bases. This CDR3 has 17 amino acids. Germline lookup yields CDR1 LGHNA and CDR2 YNFKEQ. Losses at the gene ends were 1 base for V and 2 bases for J; bases not matched to a gene: 5. The CDR3 coding sequence is TGTGCCAGCAGCCAAGCTAGCGGGGGACCCACCTACAATGAGCAGTTCTTC. Translated: CASSQASGGPTYNEQFF.

The rearrangement links TRBV19 to TRBJ1-2; unclear D gene. The V gene lost 4 bases and the J gene lost 4 bases, with 13 bases spanning the gap. Germline CDR1 LNHDA, CDR2 SQIVND (reference sequence). This CDR3 has 14 amino acids. The CDR3 coding sequence is TGTGCCAGTAGTACCCTCGAGGGTCCCTATGGCTACACCTTC. Amino acids: CASSTLEGPYGYTF.

J is TRBJ1-1 and V is TRBV30, with 9 positions matching TRBD1. After removal of 3 bases from V and 6 bases from J, the junction contained 8 bases not matched to a gene. The germline gives CDR1 GTSNPN, CDR2 SVGIG (reference sequence). CDR3 length equals 14 residues. In DNA form, the CDR3 reads TGTGCCTGGAGCACCGGGACAGGGCAGTCTGAAGCTTTCTTT. It encodes CAWSTGTGQSEAFF.